A single sample gave rise to the 8 T cell receptor beta chains below, sequenced in a study of blood T cell repertoires in COVID-19. Measured with immunoSEQ multiplex PCR; TCRdb has only the in-frame clones, and not every one. Counted here are a few hundred thousand clones, roughly 90% occurring once; the ten biggest clones make up approximately 6.2%. Sequencing was done on a sample of peripheral blood. The receptors stem from a man aged 60-69 years with acute or convalescent COVID-19.

V and J are TRBV24-1 and TRBJ2-5; D possibly corresponds to TRBD2 (6 bases). CDR3 length: 16 residues. In germline, CDR1 is KGHDR, CDR2 SFDVKD. The V end lost 4 bases, the J end lost 4 bases, and 18 bases lay between the germline ends. The CDR3 loop is CATSDPVGEARETQYF. In DNA form, the CDR3 reads TGTGCCACCAGTGACCCCGTCGGGGAGGCCCGAGAGACCCAGTACTTC.

The chain links TRBV5-1 to TRBJ2-2, with D tentatively TRBD1 (7 bases). Germline V lookup: CDR1 SGHRS, CDR2 YFSETQ. The CDR3 has 14 amino acids. Trimming removed 4 bases at V and 6 bases at J, with 13 bases between. The chain's CDR3 is CASSAQGRSGELFF. CDR3 DNA: TGCGCCAGCAGCGCACAGGGGAGGTCCGGGGAGCTGTTTTTT.

The genes are TRBV28 and TRBJ1-2, with 10 bases that match TRBD1. Germline V gene sequence: CDR1 MDHEN, CDR2 SYDVKM. This CDR3 spans 15 amino acids. Trimming removed 8 bases from V and 5 bases from J; junction bases left unmatched: 11. The CDR3 region has the DNA TGTGCCAGCCGTACGCAAGACAGGGGGCTATATGGCTACACCTTC. Translation: CASRTQDRGLYGYTF.

V gene TRBV5-6 combines with J gene TRBJ1-1; no clear D gene. The CDR3 runs to 14 residues. V lost 4 bases and J 10 bases, leaving 20 bases between the germline ends. The germline gives CDR1 SGHDT, CDR2 YYEEEE. The CDR3 reads CASSLTASSRRAFF. The CDR3, as DNA: TGTGCCAGCAGCCTGACGGCGTCATCGAGGCGAGCTTTCTTT.

V is TRBV5-1 and J is TRBJ2-5; a possible D gene is TRBD2 (6 bases). The V gene's germline CDR1 is SGHRS and CDR2 YFSETQ. V lost 0 bases and J lost 5, with 17 bases in between. The CDR3 runs 16 residues. Here the CDR3 reads CASSLARRASQETQYF. DNA for the CDR3: TGCGCCAGCAGCTTGGCCAGGAGGGCTAGCCAGGAGACCCAGTACTTC. The full variable domain, completed using reference TRBV5-1 and TRBJ2-5, is KAGVTQTPRYLIKTRGQQVTLSCSPISGHRSVSWYQQTPGQGLQFLFEYFSETQRNKGNFPGRFSGRQFSNSRSEMNVSTLELGDSALYLCASSLARRASQETQYFGPGTRLLVL.

V usage is TRBV11-3 and J usage is TRBJ2-5; D is possibly TRBD2 (6 bases). Germline assignment: CDR1 SGHNT and CDR2 YENEEA. CDR3 length: 16 amino acids. The V gene lost 3 bases and the J gene lost 5 bases, with 19 bases spanning the gap. The CDR3 region has the DNA TGTGCCAGCAGCTTGGGGGGAGGAGATGCTGGGGAGACCCAGTACTTC. This sequence encodes CASSLGGGDAGETQYF.

The chain uses TRBV5-1 and TRBJ1-3, with TRBD1 as a possible D gene (6 bases). The CDR3 extends over 14 amino acids. CDR1 and CDR2 (germline): SGHRS, YFSETQ. V was trimmed by 4 bases and J by 0 bases, leaving 8 bases between them. CDR3 coding DNA: TGCGCCAGCAGCACACAGGGCTCTGGAAACACCATATATTTT. Residues: CASSTQGSGNTIYF. Looking up the rest from reference TRBV5-1 and TRBJ1-3 gives the full variable domain: KAGVTQTPRYLIKTRGQQVTLSCSPISGHRSVSWYQQTPGQGLQFLFEYFSETQRNKGNFPGRFSGRQFSNSRSEMNVSTLELGDSALYLCASSTQGSGNTIYFGEGSWLTVV.

The rearrangement uses TRBV5-5 and TRBJ1-1; a possible D gene is TRBD1 (6 bases). The germline V and J ends were trimmed by 7 bases and 5 bases, with 12 bases remaining between them. Germline V gives CDR1 SGHKS, CDR2 YYEKEE (reference sequence). The CDR3 length is 12 residues. CDR3 protein: CASRAQGTEAFF. The CDR3 bases are TGTGCCAGCCGGGCCCAGGGGACTGAAGCTTTCTTT.